This T cell receptor beta chain appears in the sequencing data of a study of T cells in Graves' hyperthyroidism and ophthalmopathy. For the study at large: Peripheral blood was taken when the disease was first diagnosed, before any treatment began.

This CDR3 has 15 amino acids. Germline loops: CDR1 LNHDA, CDR2 SQIVND (reference sequence). Trimming removed 5 bases from V and 0 bases from J, with 14 bases in between. Hyperthyroidism, newly diagnosed and lasting under 2 months, affected patients aged 18 to 65. Every diagnosis used clinical symptoms, serum thyroxine and TRAb, thyroid ultrasound and orbital computed tomography. PBMCs were collected from an approximately 9.5 ml volume of fresh peripheral blood. Amplification of TCR beta CDR3 regions was performed using RNA transcripts as template. Researchers ran a first-round RT-PCR on the TCR CDR3 using the HTBI primer set. MiXCR was run by TCRdb on the multiplex PCR reads, yielding one entry per CDR3 protein. The sample includes roughly 800,000 distinct CDR3 sequences, over 35% of them seen just once. This clonotype turned up a few times.

This chain uses TRBV19 with TRBJ2-7; D gene unclear. The receptor was isolated from a man younger than 35 with Graves' hyperthyroidism. Input material: blood. This CDR3 reads CASSPSHVSSYEQYF. The CDR3 bases are TGTGCCAGTAGTCCAAGTCATGTCAGCTCCTACGAGCAGTACTTC.